The clone carrying this T cell receptor (beta chain) was observed a few times. Its specificity is unknown. These data come from a study of early T cells in non-severe SARS-CoV-2 infection. Study-level information: Investigators sequenced bulk RNA drawn from unsorted whole blood, and chains remained unpaired.

Individually, cDNA molecules had unique molecular identifiers attached to them. TCRdb recomputed calls from the 5' RACE reads with MiXCR, one row per CDR3 protein. The table records roughly 99,000 distinct CDR3 sequences, roughly 11% of them present only once. Whole-study findings and limits: Matches to VDJdb favored anti-spike CD8 responses and missed private and CD4 specificities.

Germline CDR1 is MNHEY and CDR2 is SVGEGT. Deletions cut 6 bases from V and 4 bases from J, with 17 bases between. This CDR3 comprises 15 residues. Sequencing input: whole blood. This receptor was obtained from an adult who was a healthcare worker with PCR-confirmed SARS-CoV-2 infection or an uninfected control (not recorded which). The chain employs TRBV6-2 or TRBV6-3 and TRBJ2-3; D is perhaps TRBD2 (6 bases). CDR3 nucleotides: TGTGCCAGCAGCGGGACGACTAGTCGGGCAGATACGCAGTATTTT. Amino acid sequence: CASSGTTSRADTQYF.